The clone carrying this T cell receptor (beta chain) showed up many times. Its antigen is unknown. These data originate in a study of molecular identifiers for immune sequencing clone quantification. V lost 4 bases to trimming and J lost 1 base; unmatched junction nucleotides: 5. The CDR3 loop spans 15 amino acids. From the PCR reads, TCRdb called clonotypes with MiXCR, one entry per CDR3 protein. The table shows tens of thousands of distinct CDR3 sequences, with about a sixth occurring only once. Study-wide findings and caveats: Naive cells had under 1% of molecules in clones above 20 RNA copies, effectors over 99%.

The specimen was naive CD8+ T cells from blood, with Jurkat cell RNA spiked in. Subset given: FACS-sorted CD8+CD4-CCR7+CD45RA+ naive T cells. The J gene is TRBJ1-1, the V gene TRBV12-3 or TRBV12-4; 8 nucleotides line up with TRBD1. This clonotype was obtained from a human donor in good health. Some libraries in this study had Jurkat cell RNA spiked in. The CDR3 DNA is TGTGCCAGCAGTTCACGACAGGGGCCGAACACTGAAGCTTTCTTT. Residues: CASSSRQGPNTEAFF.